The following is a T cell receptor beta chain sequence with its context. Its antigen is unidentified. The data originate from a study of T cell responses to AZD1222 COVID-19 vaccine. CDR3 size: 15 residues. The junction had 3 bases not matched to a gene; V was cut back by 1 base and J by 4 bases. CDR1 is SGHDT, CDR2 YYEEEE, per germline. Study results and caveats: Clonal diversity was possibly underestimated, and the donors were mostly white British, with more females. Regions left unmutated in variants are reportedly the target of nearly half of spike-specific TCRs.

The method was immunoSEQ multiplex PCR; TCRdb's version includes in-frame clones alone and lacks a portion of them. The data show roughly 130,000 clones, 80% to 95% seen once. The receptor was isolated from an adult who received the AZD1222 COVID-19 vaccine. Specimen: peripheral blood, collected 28 days after the second AZD1222 dose. The chain joins TRBV5-6 to TRBJ2-2; 8 nucleotides align to TRBD2. The CDR3 protein is CASSLRLATTGELFF. In DNA form, the CDR3 reads TGTGCCAGCAGCTTGCGACTAGCGACCACCGGGGAGCTGTTTTTT.